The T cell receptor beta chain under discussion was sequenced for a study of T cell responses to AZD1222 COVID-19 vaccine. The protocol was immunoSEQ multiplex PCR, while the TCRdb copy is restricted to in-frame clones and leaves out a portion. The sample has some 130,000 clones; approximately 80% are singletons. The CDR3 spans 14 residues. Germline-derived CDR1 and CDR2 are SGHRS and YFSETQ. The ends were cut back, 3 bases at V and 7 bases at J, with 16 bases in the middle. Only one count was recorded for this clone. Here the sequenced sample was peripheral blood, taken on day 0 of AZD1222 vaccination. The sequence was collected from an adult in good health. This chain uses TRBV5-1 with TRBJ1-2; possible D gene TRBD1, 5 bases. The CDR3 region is CASSSASGSSGYTF. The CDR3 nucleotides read TGCGCCAGCAGCTCAGCCTCAGGGTCTAGTGGCTACACCTTC.